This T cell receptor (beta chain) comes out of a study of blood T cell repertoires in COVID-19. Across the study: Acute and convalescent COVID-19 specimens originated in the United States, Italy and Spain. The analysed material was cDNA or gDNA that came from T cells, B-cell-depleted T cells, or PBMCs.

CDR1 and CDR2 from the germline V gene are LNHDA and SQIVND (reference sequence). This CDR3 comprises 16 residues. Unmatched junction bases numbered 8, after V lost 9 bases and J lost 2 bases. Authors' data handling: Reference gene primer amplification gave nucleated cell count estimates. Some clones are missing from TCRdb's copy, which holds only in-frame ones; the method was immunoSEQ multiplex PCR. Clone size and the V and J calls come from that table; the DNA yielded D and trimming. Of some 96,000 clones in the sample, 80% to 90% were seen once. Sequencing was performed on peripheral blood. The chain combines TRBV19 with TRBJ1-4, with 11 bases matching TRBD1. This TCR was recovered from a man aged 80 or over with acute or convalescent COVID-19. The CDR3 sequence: CASSRDRGMTNEKLFF. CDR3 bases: TGTGCCAGCTCGAGGGACAGGGGGATGACTAATGAAAAACTGTTTTTT.